This T cell receptor (beta chain) originates from a study of tissue T cells after allogeneic stem cell transplantation. Study at large: Pathologist review favored tissue samples showing histologically apparent lymphocytes.

With respect to this clone: Antigen specificity is unknown.

Enrolled prospectively were adult allogeneic hematopoietic cell transplant recipients whose graft-versus-host disease was steroid-refractory. Regarding the study as a whole: Shared clones across patients were few; motif clustering revealed tissue-specific shared signatures.

This CDR3 has 10 amino acids. CDR1 MDHEN and CDR2 SYDVKM come from the germline V gene. V lost 10 bases to trimming and J lost 6 bases, with 7 bases between them. Profiled with immunoSEQ multiplex PCR; TCRdb holds only in-frame clones, not every one. This table has some 4,700 clones, 69% appearing once. The receptor was isolated from a female patient between 18 and 50 years old with steroid-refractory graft-versus-host disease after an allogeneic stem cell transplant. Some T cells may be supplied by the graft donor. Sequences were derived from duodenal tissue, sampled at autopsy. The V call is TRBV28, the J call TRBJ2-4; D is uncertain. CDR3 residues: CATRRNIQYF. CDR3 coding DNA: TGTGCCACTCGACGAAACATTCAGTACTTC.